This T cell receptor (beta chain) was captured in a study of blood T cell repertoires in COVID-19. The wider study: COVID-19 samples from acute and convalescent phases originated in the United States, Italy and Spain. PBMCs, B-cell-depleted T cells, or T cells provided the cDNA or gDNA that made up the material.

Seattle participants joined during active infection and were tracked over time. Original handling: Estimation of nucleated cell counts relied on the amplification of reference gene primers. Data came from immunoSEQ multiplex PCR; TCRdb stores just in-frame clones and leaves some out. The DNA was the basis for D and trimming; V, J and clone size are from that table. The table has approximately 400,000 clones, about 87% seen once. The CDR3 contains 14 residues. Germline V gene lookup returns CDR1 LNHDA and CDR2 SQIVND (reference sequence). V was clipped by 5 bases and J by 4 bases; unmatched bases: 4. Regarding this clone: The sample holds other DNA sequences that translate to the same CDR3.

This clonotype originated in a woman aged 45-59 years with COVID-19, enrolled during active disease. The sequenced material came from peripheral blood. The chain carries TRBV19 and TRBJ1-1, with 10 bases lining up with TRBD1. DNA of the CDR3: TGTGCCAGTAGTGACAGGGGGCGCGTCACTGAAGCTTTCTTT. Its protein is CASSDRGRVTEAFF.